Each of the 9 T cell receptor beta chains below was sequenced from the same sample in a study of identical twins listed by TCRdb under 2016. Library method: 5' RACE. Sequencing instrument: Illumina HiSeq 2000. TCRdb redid the processing of the public reads, applying fastp at Q25 and MiXCR, and retained in-frame beta chains. Rows are unified per CDR3 protein, each entry keeping the most common DNA and genes. The sample includes approximately 630,000 distinct CDR3 sequences, with just over 7% observed a single time. The top ten clones comprise less than 2% of the sample. This sample was also put to use in a study of yellow fever vaccine responses in identical twins.

Sequencing used PBMCs. Receptor source: a woman aged 18 to 35 in good health.

This clonotype was detected ten times or more. For the CDR3, the DNA is TGTGCCAGCAGCGGTACTAGCGCAGAAACCTACAATGAGCAGTTCTTC. The encoded protein is CASSGTSAETYNEQFF. J is TRBJ2-1 and V is TRBV3-1, with 7 bases fitting TRBD2. Germline values: CDR1 LGHDT, CDR2 YNNKEL (reference sequence). With 5 bases clipped from V and 2 bases from J, the junction kept 9 bases outside the gene matches. The CDR3 consists of 16 residues.

This clonotype was counted only a few times. V is TRBV20-1 and J is TRBJ2-1, with 15 positions matching TRBD2. Germline V CDR1 and CDR2: DFQATT, SNEGSKA (reference sequence). The CDR3 has 14 amino acids. Losses at the gene ends were 6 bases for V and 7 bases for J; bases not matched to a gene: 4. The CDR3 region is CSASGLAGGNEQFF. CDR3 bases: TGCAGTGCCTCGGGACTAGCGGGGGGAAATGAGCAGTTCTTC.

The rearrangement joins TRBV10-3 to TRBJ1-5; 7 nucleotides line up with TRBD1. Trimming removed 9 bases from V and 0 bases from J; junction bases left unmatched: 8. Germline-derived CDR1 and CDR2 are ENHRY and SYGVKD. This CDR3 is 15 amino acids long. The CDR3 region has the DNA TGTGCCATAAGACAGGGAACCCTTAGCAATCAGCCCCAGCATTTT. This codes for CAIRQGTLSNQPQHF.

V and J are TRBV27 and TRBJ1-6, with TRBD1 matching over 7 bases. V lost 7 bases to trimming and J lost 7 bases; unmatched junction nucleotides: 7. Germline CDR1 reads MNHEY; CDR2 reads SMNVEV (reference sequence). The CDR3 spans 14 residues. For the CDR3, the DNA is TGTGCCAGCACCCCTGGGACAGTCAATTCACCCCTCCACTTT. It yields the protein CASTPGTVNSPLHF.

V is TRBV3-1 and J is TRBJ2-1; the D is unclear. V gave up 2 bases and J gave up 9 bases, with 8 bases separating them. From germline, CDR1 is LGHDT and CDR2 YNNKEL (reference sequence). This CDR3 is 12 amino acids long. Written as DNA, the CDR3 is TGTGCCAGCAGCCAAACCGCCGTTGAGCAGTTCTTC. It codes for CASSQTAVEQFF.

This clonotype was seen more than once but under ten times. V is TRBV4-1 and J is TRBJ2-3; 8 bases are a match to TRBD2. V gave up 0 bases and J gave up 4 bases; unmatched junction bases: 12. This CDR3 contains 18 residues. CDR1 is MGHRA, CDR2 YSYEKL, per germline. CDR3 sequence: CASSQEGVVGAGADTQYF. The CDR3 bases are TGCGCCAGCAGCCAAGAGGGCGTGGTAGGAGCGGGAGCAGATACGCAGTATTTT.

This clonotype was picked up a small number of times. The gene calls are TRBV20-1 and TRBJ2-2, with a weak D call TRBD1 (6 bases). V dropped 2 bases and J dropped 0 bases, with 16 bases sitting between them. Germline V lookup: CDR1 DFQATT, CDR2 SNEGSKA (reference sequence). The CDR3 consists of 17 residues. The CDR3 region has the DNA TGCAGTGCTAGACTCACAGGGATCACTACGAACACCGGGGAGCTGTTTTTT. Residues: CSARLTGITTNTGELFF.

This clonotype was seen repeatedly, ten times or more. J is TRBJ2-3 and V is TRBV12-3 or TRBV12-4; 9 positions agree with TRBD2. The V segment lost 4 bases and the J segment 0 bases; nucleotides outside the gene matches: 5. There are 16 residues in the CDR3. The CDR3 protein is CASSYGLAPSTDTQYF. The CDR3 DNA is TGTGCCAGCAGTTACGGACTAGCGCCGAGCACAGATACGCAGTATTTT.

This clonotype was recorded a few times. An end of the junction differs from the germline gene, which may be a read error. The chain combines TRBV28 with TRBJ1-5; 7 bases match TRBD1. The V gene's germline CDR1 is MDHEN and CDR2 SYDVKM. This CDR3 comprises 15 residues. CDR3 amino acids: CASSRQGLANHPQHF. CDR3 nucleotide sequence: TGTGCCAGCAGTCGACAGGGTTTGGCCAATCACCCCCAGCATTTT.